Below, 29 T cell receptor beta chains from the same sample are listed, as sequenced in a study of blood T cell repertoires in COVID-19. Generated by immunoSEQ multiplex PCR, the TCRdb table keeps only in-frame clones and is missing some. The table lists 99,000 or so clones, approximately 80% of them singletons. The sequencing input was peripheral blood. These receptors were obtained from a man aged 60-69 years with acute or convalescent COVID-19.

This clone showed up just once. CDR3 sequence (DNA): TGTGCCAGCAGCTCGTGGACAGGGGCGAGCGAAAAACTGTTTTTT. It specifies CASSSWTGASEKLFF. The chain is built from TRBV11-2 and TRBJ1-4; TRBD1 matches 9 bases. With 4 bases clipped from V and 8 bases from J, the junction kept 8 bases outside the gene matches. The CDR3 consists of 15 residues. CDR1 and CDR2 from the germline V gene are SGHAT and FQNNGV.

This clone was detected once. Other DNA sequences in this specimen translate into the identical CDR3. The J gene is TRBJ1-6, the V gene TRBV6-2 or TRBV6-3; 7 bases fit TRBD1. After removal of 2 bases from V and 8 bases from J, the junction contained 6 bases not matched to a gene. The V gene's germline CDR1 is MNHEY and CDR2 SVGEGT. The CDR3 has 15 residues. The CDR3 loop reads CASSYRGGWDSPLHF. The CDR3 DNA follows: TGTGCCAGCAGTTACCGAGGGGGCTGGGATTCACCCCTCCACTTT.

The chain is built from TRBV7-2 and TRBJ2-3; D not resolved. The CDR3 loop spans 16 amino acids. Germline CDR1 and CDR2: SGHTA and FQGNSA. Deletions cut 5 bases from V and 4 bases from J, with 19 bases between. The CDR3 spells CASSPQAGAYPDTQYF. The CDR3 DNA reads TGTGCCAGCAGCCCTCAAGCTGGAGCCTACCCAGATACGCAGTATTTT.

This clone has just one count. The chain couples TRBV11-2 to TRBJ2-1; D possibly corresponds to TRBD2 (5 bases). V dropped 0 bases and J dropped 0 bases, with 9 bases sitting between them. Germline CDR1 and CDR2: SGHAT and FQNNGV. The CDR3 has 16 amino acids. This chain's CDR3 is CASSLDGMGSYNEQFF. CDR3 bases: TGTGCCAGCAGCTTAGACGGGATGGGCTCCTACAATGAGCAGTTCTTC. Drawing the rest from reference TRBV11-2 and TRBJ2-1, the complete variable domain is EAGVAQSPRYKIIEKRQSVAFWCNPISGHATLYWYQQILGQGPKLLIQFQNNGVVDDSQLPKDRFSAERLKGVDSTLKIQPAKLEDSAVYLCASSLDGMGSYNEQFFGPGTRLTVL.

This chain links TRBV6-5 with TRBJ1-2, with D hard to call. Per the germline V gene, CDR1 is MNHEY and CDR2 is SVGAGI. This CDR3 comprises 11 residues. Trimming took off 4 bases at V and 4 bases at J, with 4 bases between the two ends. CDR3 protein: CASSSGYGYTF. As DNA, the CDR3 is TGTGCCAGCAGTTCGGGCTATGGCTACACCTTC.

The chain is built from TRBV4-2 and TRBJ2-7; D unresolved. The CDR3 has 13 amino acids. V lost 0 bases and J lost 3, with 6 bases in between. Germline loops: CDR1 LGHNA, CDR2 YNFKEQ. This CDR3 reads CASSQDLSYEQYF. CDR3 DNA sequence: TGTGCCAGCAGCCAAGATCTCAGCTACGAGCAGTACTTC.

This chain links TRBV6-5 with TRBJ1-1; 10 bases are shared with TRBD1. This CDR3 region has 15 residues. The V gene's germline CDR1 is MNHEY and CDR2 SVGAGI. Germline trimming cut 6 bases from V and 6 bases from J; bases unmatched to any gene: 10. The CDR3 DNA is TGTGCCAGCAGAGATACCGGGACAGGGGTCCCTGAAGCTTTCTTT. Translated, it gives CASRDTGTGVPEAFF.

V usage is TRBV14 and J usage is TRBJ1-6, with a possible D match to TRBD1 (6 bases). Deletions cut 1 base from V and 8 bases from J, with 15 bases between. CDR1 and CDR2 from the germline V gene are SGHDN and FVKESK. The CDR3 sequence is 16 residues long. CDR3 protein: CASSQVGAGAYSPLHF. The CDR3 bases are TGTGCCAGCAGCCAAGTTGGGGCAGGGGCCTATTCACCCCTCCACTTT.

V usage is TRBV19 and J usage is TRBJ2-7; no firm D call. Germline CDR1 reads LNHDA; CDR2 reads SQIVND (reference sequence). V gave up 5 bases and J gave up 6 bases, with 14 bases separating them. There are 13 residues in the CDR3. This chain's CDR3 is CASSPPRLGEQYF. The CDR3 DNA reads TGTGCCAGTAGTCCACCCCGACTGGGCGAGCAGTACTTC. The variable domain in full, with the rest retrieved from reference TRBV19 and TRBJ2-7, is DGGITQSPKYLFRKEGQNVTLSCEQNLNHDAMYWYRQDPGQGLRLIYYSQIVNDFQKGDIAEGYSVSREKKESFPLTVTSAQKNPTAFYLCASSPPRLGEQYFGPGTRLTVT.

This clone has more than one count but fewer than ten. V gene TRBV30 combines with J gene TRBJ2-3, with D possibly being TRBD1 (6 bases). With 4 bases removed from V and 1 base from J, the gap between germline ends came to 9 bases. The CDR3 consists of 13 residues. Germline CDR1 and CDR2: GTSNPN and SVGIG (reference sequence). CDR3 DNA sequence: TGTGCCTGGACCCCAGGGGGCACAGATACGCAGTATTTT. Protein: CAWTPGGTDTQYF.

The chain has TRBV19 and TRBJ1-3; D ambiguous. This CDR3 region has 16 residues. The V gene lost 5 bases and the J gene lost 0 bases, with 14 bases spanning the gap. CDR1 is LNHDA and CDR2 is SQIVND in the germline V gene (reference sequence). The CDR3 reads CASSQWSVPSGNTIYF. CDR3 in DNA: TGTGCCAGTAGTCAATGGAGTGTGCCCTCTGGAAACACCATATATTTT.

The chain combines TRBV29-1 with TRBJ2-5; weak D call: TRBD1 (6 bases). This CDR3 comprises 13 residues. The germline CDR1 and CDR2 sequences are SQVTM and ANQGSEA. Trimming shortened V by 3 bases and J by 5 bases, and 13 bases separated the two germline ends. The CDR3 loop is CSVEWQGIETQYF. CDR3 nucleotide sequence: TGCAGCGTTGAGTGGCAGGGGATCGAGACCCAGTACTTC. The full variable domain, with the rest looked up from reference TRBV29-1 and TRBJ2-5, is SAVISQKPSRDICQRGTSLTIQCQVDSQVTMMFWYRQQPGQSLTLIATANQGSEATYESGFVIDKFPISRPNLTFSTLTVSNMSPEDSSIYLCSVEWQGIETQYFGPGTRLLVL.

The V call is TRBV30, the J call TRBJ2-5, with 11 bases identical to TRBD2. CDR1 is GTSNPN and CDR2 is SVGIG in the germline V gene (reference sequence). The CDR3 runs to 14 residues. The V segment lost 0 bases and the J segment 4 bases; nucleotides outside the gene matches: 1. The DNA for the CDR3 is TGTGCCTGGAGTGTTGGACTAGCGGGAGAGACCCAGTACTTC. Its translation is CAWSVGLAGETQYF. Filled out from reference TRBV30 and TRBJ2-5, the complete variable domain reads SQTIHQWPATLVQPVGSPLSLECTVEGTSNPNLYWYRQAAGRGLQLLFYSVGIGQISSEVPQNLSASRPQDRQFILSSKKLLLSDSGFYLCAWSVGLAGETQYFGPGTRLLVL.

The table lists this clone with a few counts. The chain has TRBV27 and TRBJ2-3, with D possibly TRBD2 on 5 matching bases. V was clipped by 8 bases and J by 1 base, with 7 bases between them. Germline V gene sequence: CDR1 MNHEY, CDR2 SMNVEV (reference sequence). The CDR3 is made up of 12 amino acids. CDR3 amino acids: CASQRGTDTQYF. The CDR3 region has the DNA TGTGCCAGCCAGAGGGGCACAGATACGCAGTATTTT.

V is TRBV7-9 and J is TRBJ1-1; D gene uncertain. Trimming pared 5 bases from V and 1 base from J, leaving 14 bases between. The CDR3 sequence is 15 residues long. CDR1 is SEHNR, CDR2 FQNEAQ, per germline (reference sequence). This CDR3 is CASSLGLFSNTEAFF. In DNA, the CDR3 is TGTGCCAGCAGCCTAGGTTTGTTCTCGAACACTGAAGCTTTCTTT.

The rearrangement links TRBV30 to TRBJ1-6; a weak D match, TRBD1 (5 bases). The CDR3 length is 14 residues. V was clipped by 0 bases and J by 9 bases, with 12 bases between them. Germline lookup yields CDR1 GTSNPN and CDR2 SVGIG (reference sequence). The CDR3, as DNA: TGTGCCTGGAGTGTAGTGGCCGGGGGTTCACCCCTCCACTTT. As protein: CAWSVVAGGSPLHF.

The chain recombines TRBV27 with TRBJ1-2; the match to TRBD1 covers 10 bases. CDR3 length: 15 residues. V lost 4 bases, J lost 5 bases, and 7 bases stayed unmatched. Germline V gene sequence: CDR1 MNHEY, CDR2 SMNVEV (reference sequence). The DNA for the CDR3 is TGTGCCAGCAGTTCCCTCGGGACAGGGGAATATGGCTACACCTTC. Translated, it gives CASSSLGTGEYGYTF.

V and J are TRBV29-1 and TRBJ2-3, with D perhaps matching TRBD2 (5 bases). The CDR3 has 14 residues. Trimming shortened V by 4 bases and J by 0 bases, and 11 bases separated the two germline ends. Germline V lookup: CDR1 SQVTM, CDR2 ANQGSEA. CDR3 nucleotide sequence: TGCAGCGTTGGGGAGTATACTAGCACAGATACGCAGTATTTT. It yields the protein CSVGEYTSTDTQYF.

This clone appeared many times. The V and J genes are TRBV24-1 and TRBJ1-5, with D perhaps TRBD1 (6 bases). With 1 base removed from V and 6 bases from J, the gap between germline ends came to 12 bases. Germline loops: CDR1 KGHDR, CDR2 SFDVKD. This CDR3 spans 15 amino acids. The CDR3 coding sequence is TGTGCCACCAGTGATTTAGGGGGGGACTCTCAGCCCCAGCATTTT. Protein: CATSDLGGDSQPQHF.

This clone was picked up a small number of times. The rearrangement joins TRBV10-3 to TRBJ2-5, with TRBD2 matching over 8 bases. CDR3 length: 14 amino acids. From germline, CDR1 is ENHRY and CDR2 SYGVKD. The J segment lost 4 bases and the V segment lost 8 bases, leaving 9 bases of the junction unmatched. CDR3 coding DNA: TGTGCCATCTCTTCCGGGAGGGCCATAGAGACCCAGTACTTC. It is translated as CAISSGRAIETQYF.

This clone turned up a few times. V and J are TRBV6-5 and TRBJ1-1; D might be TRBD1 (5 bases). This CDR3 is 12 amino acids long. Trimming took off 6 bases at V and 8 bases at J, with 13 bases between the two ends. Germline V gene data show CDR1 as MNHEY and CDR2 as SVGAGI. In DNA form, the CDR3 reads TGTGCCAGCAGGGGGGAGGGATCAGAAGCTTTCTTT. This encodes CASRGEGSEAFF.

This CDR3 reads CASSLVIADNEQFF. In DNA form, the CDR3 reads TGTGCCAGCAGCTTAGTGATCGCAGACAATGAGCAGTTCTTC. J is TRBJ2-1 and V is TRBV7-9; D gene uncertain. With 1 base removed from V and 5 bases from J, the gap between germline ends came to 9 bases. The V gene's germline CDR1 is SEHNR and CDR2 FQNEAQ (reference sequence). The CDR3 totals 14 residues. The whole variable domain, filled in from reference TRBV7-9 and TRBJ2-1, reads DTGVSQNPRHKITKRGQNVTFRCDPISEHNRLYWYRQTLGQGPEFLTYFQNEAQLEKSRLLSDRFSAERPKGSFSTLEIQRTEQGDSAMYLCASSLVIADNEQFFGPGTRLTVL.

The chain is built from TRBV3-1 (or the pseudogene TRBV3-2) and TRBJ2-5; a weak D match, TRBD2 (5 bases). Between the trimmed V and J ends, which lost 1 base and 1 base, there was a span of 13 bases. Germline V gene lookup returns CDR1 LGHDT and CDR2 YNNKEL (reference sequence). The CDR3 consists of 16 residues. The CDR3: CASSQGYEGRQETQYF. The CDR3 nucleotides read TGTGCCAGCAGCCAAGGGTACGAGGGTCGCCAAGAGACCCAGTACTTC.

The gene calls are TRBV5-1 and TRBJ1-2; the D gene is possibly TRBD1 (5 bases). The CDR3 totals 12 residues. Germline lookup yields CDR1 SGHRS and CDR2 YFSETQ. Trimming shortened V by 4 bases and J by 3 bases, and 7 bases separated the two germline ends. The CDR3 protein is CASSQGDYGYTF. The DNA for the CDR3 is TGCGCCAGCAGCCAAGGGGACTATGGCTACACCTTC.

This clone turned up a few times. The CDR3 is CASSQAGLHGGNQPQHF. The CDR3 nucleotides are TGCGCCAGCAGCCAAGCCGGACTCCACGGAGGCAATCAGCCCCAGCATTTT. The chain is built from TRBV4-1 and TRBJ1-5; D ambiguous. The V end lost 1 base, the J end lost 2 bases, and 15 bases lay between the germline ends. Germline V gives CDR1 MGHRA, CDR2 YSYEKL. The CDR3 contains 17 residues.

V is TRBV27 and J is TRBJ1-6; a weak D match, TRBD1 (5 bases). Looked up from germline, CDR1 is MNHEY and CDR2 is SMNVEV (reference sequence). This CDR3 is built from 15 residues. The V end lost 6 bases, the J end lost 10 bases, and 19 bases lay between the germline ends. The CDR3 nucleotides are TGTGCCAGCAGGACGGAATTGGGGGGACCCTCACCCCTCCACTTT. Encoded protein: CASRTELGGPSPLHF.

The chain is built from TRBV12-3 or TRBV12-4 and TRBJ2-7; D gene uncertain. This CDR3 spans 13 amino acids. V lost 2 bases, J lost 2 bases, and 7 bases lay in between. DNA for the CDR3: TGTGCCAGCAGTTTAAACCCAGCCTACGAGCAGTACTTC. The encoded protein is CASSLNPAYEQYF.

The V call is TRBV7-3, the J call TRBJ2-7; 12 bases map to TRBD2. The germline V gene has CDR1 SGHTA and CDR2 FQGTGA. The CDR3 length is 15 residues. After removal of 2 bases from V and 5 bases from J, the junction contained 4 bases not matched to a gene. DNA for the CDR3: TGTGCCAGCAGCTTACTAGCGGGAGGGCCCCACGAGCAGTACTTC. Translating it yields CASSLLAGGPHEQYF. The full variable domain, rest sourced from reference TRBV7-3 and TRBJ2-7, is GAGVSQTPSNKVTEKGKYVELRCDPISGHTALYWYRQSLGQGPEFLIYFQGTGAADDSGLPNDRFFAVRPEGSVSTLKIQRTERGDSAVYLCASSLLAGGPHEQYFGPGTRLTVT.

This rearrangement joins TRBV7-9 to TRBJ2-3; TRBD2 might be the D (7 bases). Germline V gene sequence: CDR1 SEHNR, CDR2 FQNEAQ (reference sequence). This CDR3 spans 14 amino acids. V was trimmed by 0 bases and J by 7 bases, leaving 11 bases between them. CDR3: CASSLAGGLNTQYF. The CDR3 DNA reads TGTGCCAGCAGCTTAGCGGGGGGGCTGAATACGCAGTATTTT.